This T cell receptor beta chain appears in the sequencing data of a study of shared clonotypes between healthy human individuals. General observations from the study: A few donors shared around 5% of their naive CD4 clonotypes.

Method: immunoSEQ multiplex PCR; TCRdb's copy keeps in-frame clones and lacks some. Seen here are 550,000 to 700,000 clones, 60% to 75% observed once, and the top ten hold roughly 1.9%. As regards this clone: Its antigen is currently unknown.

Germline V gene sequence: CDR1 MDHEN, CDR2 SYDVKM. The V gene lost 4 bases and the J gene lost 6 bases, with 10 bases spanning the gap. This CDR3 region has 13 residues. This chain joins TRBV28 and TRBJ1-3; D may be TRBD1 (6 bases). The receptor comes from a woman in her 30s in good health. Sequences were obtained from memory CD4+ T cells sorted from blood. Documented subset: CD45RA-negative fraction. The CDR3 coding sequence is TGTGCCAGCAGTTCAGGGGTTGAAAACACCATATATTTT. This encodes CASSSGVENTIYF.